This entry describes one T cell receptor beta chain. There is no known antigen for this receptor. No base quality information exists; no much larger clone differs at one position. V and J lose 2 bases and 7 bases, and a span of 17 bases separates them. The CDR3 covers 15 residues, taking in both the cysteine and the phenylalanine. Only the CDR3 DNA stays, 45 bases, in frame from base 1. Per the germline V gene (reference sequence), SEHNR is the CDR1 and FQNEAQ is the CDR2. This sample is part of a study of human CD4 T cells and Enterobacteriaceae (dated by TCRdb to about 2020). On the study overall, not on this receptor specifically: Ex vivo, broadly cross-reactive clonotypes were observed to appear more expanded than specific clonotypes, with 11 of 19 and about 65% of the roughly 35 being found within the top 5%. Reactivity of ex vivo clonotypes was inferred only by matching nucleotide sequences to CFSE-low cultures from the same donors.

Memory CD4+ T cells, defined as all CD4+ cells except CD45RA+CCR7+CD95- naive cells, were FACS-sorted on a FACSAria III to over 95% purity. Blood from healthy donors came from blood donation centers in Switzerland. Positive selection with CD4 and CD14 magnetic microbeads was used to enrich total CD4+ T cells and monocytes. CD8+, CD14+, CD16+, CD56+, CD19+ and CD25-bright cells were excluded before sorting. To assess in vivo expansion of bacteria-reactive clonotypes, total memory CD4+ T cells from two blood donors were sequenced directly ex vivo. Ficoll-Paque Plus was used to isolate peripheral blood mononuclear cells from donor blood. Deep-level sequencing was performed on ex vivo total memory CD4+ samples, with a detection sensitivity of one cell in 200,000. The QIAamp DNA Micro Kit was used to extract genomic DNA from cell pellets, and spectrophotometry was used to check the DNA quantity and purity. The immunoSEQ multiplex PCR assay was used to amplify the TCR Vbeta CDR3 regions. Sequencing of amplicons was performed on the Illumina HiSeq platform. Retrieved sequences were 87 nucleotides long and contained the CDR3 region. As for how the authors treated the data: Each unique productive TCR Vbeta nucleotide sequence counted as a clonotype and was quantified by productive template frequency from ImmunoSEQ Analyzer V3.0. A threshold at the top 5th percentile of each frequency-ranked repertoire was used to define expanded clonotypes. Repertoire overlap was calculated as Chao-Jaccard with the R package fossil and was visualized by nonmetric multidimensional scaling with the R package MASS. TCRdb retrieved this table from immuneACCESS and kept in-frame rearrangements only. Not all clones are present; in checked studies, unresolved V genes account for under half, and no reason is known for the remainder. V and J calls and clone size are given by that table; D and trimming were obtained from the DNA. The sample includes about 29,000 clones, with about 80% observed a single time. The top ten clonotypes cover 1.7% of the sample.

The specimen was memory CD4+ T cells from blood. The cell subset or site tag for this specimen amounts to: total memory CD4 T cells sorted directly ex vivo, unstimulated. The origin of this receptor is a human donor in good health. The chain uses TRBV7-9 and TRBJ1-2, with no confident D gene call. The CDR3 region: CASSLSRLGTFGYTF. The sequence in DNA is TGTGCCAGCAGCTTAAGTAGACTGGGTACTTTTGGCTACACCTTC.